Below, 11 T cell receptor beta chains from the same sample are listed, as sequenced in a study of CD8 T cells in ankylosing spondylitis. One entry per CDR3 protein, called by TCRdb with MiXCR from the 5' RACE reads. The sample has 90,000 to 100,000 distinct CDR3 sequences, about 8.3% seen once. Sample: blood, either unsorted or a sorted T cell fraction (not recorded which). These receptors were collected from a male donor with ankylosing spondylitis or in good health (not recorded which).

This clonotype was counted at least ten times. The CDR3 loop reads CASSLSGPTEAFF. In nucleotides, the CDR3 is TGCGCCAGCAGCCTGAGTGGCCCGACTGAAGCTTTCTTT. The V gene is TRBV5-1, the J gene TRBJ1-1; D is ambiguous. CDR3 length: 13 amino acids. Germline-derived CDR1 and CDR2 are SGHRS and YFSETQ. V shed 4 bases and J shed 5 bases, with 12 bases lying between them.

This clonotype was found many times. The J gene is TRBJ2-1, the V gene TRBV27; 16 bases fit TRBD2. The V segment lost 5 bases and the J segment 9 bases; nucleotides outside the gene matches: 4. In germline, CDR1 is MNHEY, CDR2 SMNVEV (reference sequence). This CDR3 is 15 amino acids long. For the CDR3, the DNA is TGTGCCAGCAGTACTGGGACTAGCGGGAGGGGTGAGCAGTTCTTC. Protein product: CASSTGTSGRGEQFF.

This clonotype was detected many times. The J gene is TRBJ1-2, the V gene TRBV5-6, with D uncertain. CDR1 and CDR2 from the germline V gene are SGHDT and YYEEEE. The CDR3 covers 13 residues. Trimming took off 6 bases at V and 4 bases at J, with 13 bases between the two ends. The CDR3 protein is CASTIGRPYGYTF. The DNA for the CDR3 is TGTGCCAGCACCATAGGGAGGCCCTATGGCTACACCTTC.

This clonotype came up many times. The gene calls are TRBV10-1 and TRBJ2-7; 8 nucleotides line up with TRBD2. The CDR3 runs 19 residues. Trimming at V came to 7 bases and at J to 2 bases, leaving 22 bases not matched to a gene. Looked up from germline, CDR1 is WNHNN and CDR2 is SYGVQD (reference sequence). CDR3 DNA: TGCGCCAGCATCCCCCAGACAGTCCTGGAGCGGGAGTCGACCTACGAGCAGTACTTC. It specifies CASIPQTVLERESTYEQYF.

This clonotype was counted at least ten times. This chain connects TRBV5-1 to TRBJ2-3; 7 bases are shared with TRBD2. Looked up from germline, CDR1 is SGHRS and CDR2 is YFSETQ. This CDR3 has 15 residues. J was trimmed by 0 bases and V by 2 bases; bases with no gene match: 3. In DNA, the CDR3 is TGCGCCAGCAGCTTCAGCGGGGCTAGCACAGATACGCAGTATTTT. This encodes CASSFSGASTDTQYF.

The rearrangement uses TRBV11-2 and TRBJ2-2; the D gene is possibly TRBD2 (6 bases). CDR1 is SGHAT and CDR2 is FQNNGV in the germline V gene. Trimming shortened V by 5 bases and J by 5 bases, and 18 bases separated the two germline ends. The CDR3 loop spans 16 amino acids. The CDR3 loop reads CASSQILYGSTGELFF. Here the CDR3 DNA reads TGTGCCAGCAGCCAAATCCTGTACGGGAGTACCGGGGAGCTGTTTTTT.

This clonotype was seen repeatedly, ten times or more. V and J are TRBV20-1 and TRBJ2-1, with 8 positions matching TRBD1. V shed 3 bases and J 5 bases; nucleotides not matched to a gene: 3. Germline V gives CDR1 DFQATT, CDR2 SNEGSKA (reference sequence). The CDR3 contains 13 residues. CDR3 DNA: TGCAGTGCTAGGACAGGGGTTCACAATGAGCAGTTCTTC. This translates into CSARTGVHNEQFF.

This clonotype was seen at least ten times. This sequence joins TRBV7-2 and TRBJ2-3; D is unclear. The CDR3 length is 11 residues. CDR1 is SGHTA, CDR2 FQGNSA, per germline. The V and J ends lost 5 bases and 5 bases respectively, with 5 bases between them. CDR3 residues: CASSRLDTQYF. DNA of the CDR3: TGTGCCAGCAGCCGCCTAGATACGCAGTATTTT. Based on the CDR3 plus reference TRBV7-2 and TRBJ2-3, the full variable domain is GAGVSQSPSNKVTEKGKDVELRCDPISGHTALYWYRQSLGQGLEFLIYFQGNSAPDKSGLPSDRFSAERTGGSVSTLTIQRTQQEDSAVYLCASSRLDTQYFGPGTRLTVL.

This clonotype has more than one count but fewer than ten. This chain joins TRBV7-2 and TRBJ2-1; TRBD2 agrees at 13 bases. CDR3 length equals 17 residues. V was pared by 2 bases and J by 6 bases, with 7 bases of the junction left unmatched. Germline CDR1 SGHTA, CDR2 FQGNSA. CDR3 sequence: CASSLLGGLAGLNEQFF. The CDR3 region has the DNA TGTGCCAGCAGCTTATTAGGGGGACTAGCGGGACTCAATGAGCAGTTCTTC.

There are many counts of this clonotype. The CDR3 nucleotides read TGTGCCAGCAGCTTTTACGGGGATACGCAGTATTTT. Protein sequence: CASSFYGDTQYF. The chain employs TRBV7-2 and TRBJ2-3; unclear D gene. V lost 3 bases, J lost 6 bases, and 7 bases lay in between. The CDR3 covers 12 residues. From germline, CDR1 is SGHTA and CDR2 FQGNSA.

This clonotype showed up many times. The chain is built from TRBV20-1 and TRBJ2-3; tentatively, D is TRBD2 (5 bases). The V end lost 0 bases, the J end lost 4 bases, and 11 bases lay between the germline ends. In germline, CDR1 is DFQATT, CDR2 SNEGSKA (reference sequence). The CDR3 totals 14 residues. The DNA for the CDR3 is TGCAGTGCTAGAGATAAAGCGGTGTCAGATACGCAGTATTTT. Its protein is CSARDKAVSDTQYF.